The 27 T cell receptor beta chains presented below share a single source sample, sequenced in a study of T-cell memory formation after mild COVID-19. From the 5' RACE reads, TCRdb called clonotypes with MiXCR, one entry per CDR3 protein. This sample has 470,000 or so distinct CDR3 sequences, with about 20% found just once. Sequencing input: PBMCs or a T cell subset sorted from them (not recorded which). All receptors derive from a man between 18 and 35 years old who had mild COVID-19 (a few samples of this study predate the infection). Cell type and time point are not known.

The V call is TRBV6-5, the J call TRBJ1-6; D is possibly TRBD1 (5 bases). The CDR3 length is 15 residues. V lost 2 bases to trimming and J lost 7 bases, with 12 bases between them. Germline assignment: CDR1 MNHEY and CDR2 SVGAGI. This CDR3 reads CASSYGGALNSPLHF. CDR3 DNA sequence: TGTGCCAGCAGTTACGGGGGAGCCCTCAATTCACCCCTCCACTTT.

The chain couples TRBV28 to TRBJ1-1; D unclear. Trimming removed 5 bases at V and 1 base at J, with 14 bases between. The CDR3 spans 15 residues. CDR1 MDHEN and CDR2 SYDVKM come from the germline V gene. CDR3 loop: CASSPRREENTEAFF. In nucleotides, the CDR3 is TGTGCCAGCAGTCCCCGCCGGGAGGAGAACACTGAAGCTTTCTTT.

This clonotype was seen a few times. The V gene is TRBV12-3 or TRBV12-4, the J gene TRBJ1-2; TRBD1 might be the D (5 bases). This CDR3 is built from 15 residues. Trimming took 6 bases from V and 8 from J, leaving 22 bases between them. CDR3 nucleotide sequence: TGTGCCAGCAGACCCAGTGGGGCCATTACCGGCGGCTACACCTTC. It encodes CASRPSGAITGGYTF.

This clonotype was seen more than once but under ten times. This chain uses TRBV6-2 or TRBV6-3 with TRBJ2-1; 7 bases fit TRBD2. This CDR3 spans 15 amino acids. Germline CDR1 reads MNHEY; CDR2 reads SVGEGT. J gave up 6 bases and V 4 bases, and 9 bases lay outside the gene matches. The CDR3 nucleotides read TGTGCCAGCAGTTTGTTCGAGACTAGCCCCAATGAGCAGTTCTTC. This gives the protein CASSLFETSPNEQFF.

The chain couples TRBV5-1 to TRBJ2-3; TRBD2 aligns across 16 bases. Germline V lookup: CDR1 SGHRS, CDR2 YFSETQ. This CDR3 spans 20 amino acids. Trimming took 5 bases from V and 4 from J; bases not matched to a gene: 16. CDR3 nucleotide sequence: TGCGCCAGCAGTTCCCTTCCGGGACTAGCGGGGGGGACCGTGGCAGATACGCAGTATTTT. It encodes CASSSLPGLAGGTVADTQYF.

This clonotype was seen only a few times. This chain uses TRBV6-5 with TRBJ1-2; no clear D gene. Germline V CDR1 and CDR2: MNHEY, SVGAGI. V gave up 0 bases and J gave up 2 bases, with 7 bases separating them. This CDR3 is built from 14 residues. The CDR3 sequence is CASSYSGKNYGYTF. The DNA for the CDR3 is TGTGCCAGCAGTTACTCGGGGAAAAACTATGGCTACACCTTC.

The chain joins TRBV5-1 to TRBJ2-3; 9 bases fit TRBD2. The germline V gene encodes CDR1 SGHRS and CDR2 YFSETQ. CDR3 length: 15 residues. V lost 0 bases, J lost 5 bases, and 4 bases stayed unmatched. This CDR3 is CASSLVAGAEDTQYF. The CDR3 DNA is TGCGCCAGCAGCTTGGTAGCGGGGGCAGAAGATACGCAGTATTTT. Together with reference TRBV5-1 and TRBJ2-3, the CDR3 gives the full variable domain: KAGVTQTPRYLIKTRGQQVTLSCSPISGHRSVSWYQQTPGQGLQFLFEYFSETQRNKGNFPGRFSGRQFSNSRSEMNVSTLELGDSALYLCASSLVAGAEDTQYFGPGTRLTVL.

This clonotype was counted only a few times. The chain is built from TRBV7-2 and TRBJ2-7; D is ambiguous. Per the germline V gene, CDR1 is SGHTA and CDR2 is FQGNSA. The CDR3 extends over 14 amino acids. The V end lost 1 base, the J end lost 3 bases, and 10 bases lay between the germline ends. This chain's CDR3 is CASSLVLGNYEQYF. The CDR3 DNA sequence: TGTGCCAGCAGCTTAGTGTTGGGTAACTACGAGCAGTACTTC.

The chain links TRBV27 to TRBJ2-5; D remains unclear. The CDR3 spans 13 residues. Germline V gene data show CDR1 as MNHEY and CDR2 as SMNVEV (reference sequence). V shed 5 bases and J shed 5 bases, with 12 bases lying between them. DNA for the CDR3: TGTGCCAGCAGTAGAACCCTCGGCGAGACCCAGTACTTC. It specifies CASSRTLGETQYF.

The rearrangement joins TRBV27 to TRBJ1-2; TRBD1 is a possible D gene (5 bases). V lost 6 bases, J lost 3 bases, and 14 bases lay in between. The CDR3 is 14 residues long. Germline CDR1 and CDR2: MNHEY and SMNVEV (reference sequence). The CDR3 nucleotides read TGTGCCAGCAGCCCCGCCGGCAGGGACTATGGCTACACCTTC. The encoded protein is CASSPAGRDYGYTF.

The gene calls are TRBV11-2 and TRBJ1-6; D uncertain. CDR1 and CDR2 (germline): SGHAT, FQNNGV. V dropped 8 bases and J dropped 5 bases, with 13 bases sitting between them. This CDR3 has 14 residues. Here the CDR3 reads CASSPRGDNSPLHF. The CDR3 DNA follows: TGTGCCAGCTCACCTCGTGGGGATAATTCACCCCTCCACTTT.

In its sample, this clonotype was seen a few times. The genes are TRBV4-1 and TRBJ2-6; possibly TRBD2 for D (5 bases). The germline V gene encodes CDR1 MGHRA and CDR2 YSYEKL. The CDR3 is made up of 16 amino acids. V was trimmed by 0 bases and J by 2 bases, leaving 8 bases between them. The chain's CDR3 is CASSQDEGTGANVLTF. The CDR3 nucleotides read TGCGCCAGCAGCCAAGATGAGGGTACTGGGGCCAACGTCCTGACTTTC.

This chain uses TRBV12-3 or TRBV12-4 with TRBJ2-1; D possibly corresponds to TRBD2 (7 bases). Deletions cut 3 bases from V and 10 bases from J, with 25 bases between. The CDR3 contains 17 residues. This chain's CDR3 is CASSLRLGTLLAAEQFF. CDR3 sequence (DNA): TGTGCCAGCAGTTTGAGGTTGGGGACATTGCTAGCGGCCGAGCAGTTCTTC.

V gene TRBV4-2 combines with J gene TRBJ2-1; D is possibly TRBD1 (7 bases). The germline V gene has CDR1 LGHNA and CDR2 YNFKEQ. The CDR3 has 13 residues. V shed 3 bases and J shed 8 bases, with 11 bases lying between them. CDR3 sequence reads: CASSHPRGDEQFF. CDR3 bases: TGTGCCAGCAGCCACCCCAGGGGGGATGAGCAGTTCTTC.

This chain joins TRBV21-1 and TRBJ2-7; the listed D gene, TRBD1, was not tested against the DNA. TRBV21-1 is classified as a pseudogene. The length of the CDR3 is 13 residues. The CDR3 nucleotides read TGTGCCAGCACCCCACCCGGGGACTACGAGCAGTACGTC. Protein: CASTPPGDYEQYV.

CDR3 protein: CSAPPGGGGTDTQYF. CDR3 bases: TGCAGTGCTCCCCCCGGGGGGGGCGGCACAGATACGCAGTATTTT. The V call is TRBV20-1, the J call TRBJ2-3; 8 positions agree with TRBD2. CDR1 DFQATT and CDR2 SNEGSKA come from the germline V gene (reference sequence). There are 15 residues in the CDR3. V shed 5 bases and J 1 base; nucleotides not matched to a gene: 8.

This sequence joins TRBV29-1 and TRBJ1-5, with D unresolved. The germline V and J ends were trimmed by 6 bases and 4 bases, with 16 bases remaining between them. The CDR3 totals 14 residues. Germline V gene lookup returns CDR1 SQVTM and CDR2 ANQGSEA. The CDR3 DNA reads TGCAGCGTGGGAGGCGGACGGGGTAATCAGCCCCAGCATTTT. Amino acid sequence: CSVGGGRGNQPQHF.

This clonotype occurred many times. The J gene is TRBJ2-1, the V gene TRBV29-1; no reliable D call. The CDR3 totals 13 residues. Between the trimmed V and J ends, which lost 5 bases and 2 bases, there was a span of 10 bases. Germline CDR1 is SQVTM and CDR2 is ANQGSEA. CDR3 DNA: TGCAGCGTTCAGAATCTGCCCTACAATGAGCAGTTCTTC. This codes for CSVQNLPYNEQFF.

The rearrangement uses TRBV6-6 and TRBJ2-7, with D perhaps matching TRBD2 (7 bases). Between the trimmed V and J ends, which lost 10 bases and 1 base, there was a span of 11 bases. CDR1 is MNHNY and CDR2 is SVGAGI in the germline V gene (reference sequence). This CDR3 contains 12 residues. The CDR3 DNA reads TGTGCCACAGAGGGGGGGTCCTACGAGCAGTACGTC. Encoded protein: CATEGGSYEQYV.

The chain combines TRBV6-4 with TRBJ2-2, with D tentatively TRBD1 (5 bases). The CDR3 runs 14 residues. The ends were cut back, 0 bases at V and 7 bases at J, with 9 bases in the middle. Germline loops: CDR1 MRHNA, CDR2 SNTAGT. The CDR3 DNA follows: TGTGCCAGCAGTGACTCAGGGGATAACGGGGAGCTGTTTTTT. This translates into CASSDSGDNGELFF.

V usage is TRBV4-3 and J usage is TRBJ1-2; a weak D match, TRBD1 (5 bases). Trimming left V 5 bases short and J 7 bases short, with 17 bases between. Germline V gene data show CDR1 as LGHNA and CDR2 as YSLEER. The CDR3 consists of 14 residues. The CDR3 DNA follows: TGCGCCAGCAGCTATCGTGGAGGGGCGGGTGGCTACACCTTC. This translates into CASSYRGGAGGYTF.

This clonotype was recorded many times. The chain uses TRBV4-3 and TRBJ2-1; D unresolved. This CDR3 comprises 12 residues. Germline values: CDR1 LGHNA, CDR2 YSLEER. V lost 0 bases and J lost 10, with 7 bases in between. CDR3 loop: CASSQDGGEQFF. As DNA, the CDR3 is TGCGCCAGCAGCCAAGATGGCGGAGAGCAGTTCTTC.

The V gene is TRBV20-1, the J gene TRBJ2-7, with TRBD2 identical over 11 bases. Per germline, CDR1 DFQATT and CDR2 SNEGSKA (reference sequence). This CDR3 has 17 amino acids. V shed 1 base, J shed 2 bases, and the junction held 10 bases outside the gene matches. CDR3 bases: TGCAGTGCTAGAGGTTCTAGCGGGGGGATCGTGACCTACGAGCAGTACTTC. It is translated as CSARGSSGGIVTYEQYF.

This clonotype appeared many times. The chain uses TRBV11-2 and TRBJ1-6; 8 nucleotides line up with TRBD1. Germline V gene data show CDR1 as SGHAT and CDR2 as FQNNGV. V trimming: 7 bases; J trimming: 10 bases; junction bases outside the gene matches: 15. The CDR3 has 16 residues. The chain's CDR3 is CASTPEGQGGLSPLHF. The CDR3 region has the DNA TGTGCCAGCACCCCGGAAGGACAGGGAGGACTCTCACCCCTCCACTTT. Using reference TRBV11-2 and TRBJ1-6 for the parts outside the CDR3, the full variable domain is EAGVAQSPRYKIIEKRQSVAFWCNPISGHATLYWYQQILGQGPKLLIQFQNNGVVDDSQLPKDRFSAERLKGVDSTLKIQPAKLEDSAVYLCASTPEGQGGLSPLHFGNGTRLTVT.

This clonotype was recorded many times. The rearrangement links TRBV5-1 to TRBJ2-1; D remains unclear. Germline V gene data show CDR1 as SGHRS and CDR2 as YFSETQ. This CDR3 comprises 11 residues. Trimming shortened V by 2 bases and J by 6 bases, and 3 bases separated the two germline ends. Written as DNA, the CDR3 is TGCGCCAGCAGCTTTATCAATGAGCAGTTCTTC. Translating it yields CASSFINEQFF.

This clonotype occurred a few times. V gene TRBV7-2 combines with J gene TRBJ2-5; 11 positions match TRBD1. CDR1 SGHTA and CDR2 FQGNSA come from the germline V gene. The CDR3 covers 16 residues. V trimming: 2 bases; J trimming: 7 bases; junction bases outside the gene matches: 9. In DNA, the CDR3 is TGTGCCAGCAGCTTAAATCCCGGGACAGGGGGGGGGACCCAGTACTTC. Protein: CASSLNPGTGGGTQYF.

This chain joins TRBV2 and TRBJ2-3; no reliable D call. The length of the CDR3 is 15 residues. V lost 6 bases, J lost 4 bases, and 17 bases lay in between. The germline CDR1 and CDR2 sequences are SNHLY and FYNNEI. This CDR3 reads CASSSRSNGADTQYF. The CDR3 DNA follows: TGTGCCAGCAGCTCGAGGTCGAACGGCGCAGATACGCAGTATTTT. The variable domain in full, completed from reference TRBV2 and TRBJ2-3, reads EPEVTQTPSHQVTQMGQEVILRCVPISNHLYFYWYRQILGQKVEFLVSFYNNEISEKSEIFDDQFSVERPDGSNFTLKIRSTKLEDSAMYFCASSSRSNGADTQYFGPGTRLTVL.